These 29 T cell receptor beta chains share one sample of origin, sequenced in a study of blood T cell repertoires in COVID-19. The protocol was immunoSEQ multiplex PCR, while the TCRdb copy is restricted to in-frame clones and leaves out a portion. Seen here are 160,000 or so clones, 70% to 90% observed once, and the top ten hold around 6%. The sequencing sample was made of PBMCs or T cells enriched from blood (not recorded which). The receptors were gathered from a man in his forties who had recovered from COVID-19.

The J gene is TRBJ2-6, the V gene TRBV30; the match to TRBD1 covers 11 bases. Germline V CDR1 and CDR2: GTSNPN, SVGIG (reference sequence). V shed 8 bases and J 0 bases; nucleotides not matched to a gene: 9. This CDR3 has 17 residues. CDR3 sequence reads: CALRDRGKLSGANVLTF. The CDR3 DNA sequence: TGTGCCCTTCGGGACAGGGGGAAACTCTCTGGGGCCAACGTCCTGACTTTC.

V and J are TRBV30 and TRBJ1-5; 7 nucleotides agree with TRBD1. The germline CDR1 and CDR2 sequences are GTSNPN and SVGIG (reference sequence). CDR3 size: 16 residues. J was trimmed by 2 bases and V by 1 base; bases with no gene match: 8. The chain's CDR3 is CAWSDTGARGNQPQHF. The CDR3, as DNA: TGTGCCTGGAGTGATACAGGGGCGCGGGGCAATCAGCCCCAGCATTTT.

This clone appeared a single time. V usage is TRBV28 and J usage is TRBJ1-2, with D possibly TRBD1 on 6 matching bases. V was pared by 10 bases and J by 8 bases, with 17 bases between. This CDR3 has 12 residues. Germline V gene data show CDR1 as MDHEN and CDR2 as SYDVKM. CDR3 protein: CATRTGPSGYTF. DNA of the CDR3: TGTGCCACCCGAACAGGGCCAAGCGGCTACACCTTC.

The genes are TRBV7-2 and TRBJ2-1, with D hard to call. V was trimmed by 5 bases and J by 0 bases, leaving 8 bases between them. The CDR3 extends over 14 amino acids. In germline, CDR1 is SGHTA, CDR2 FQGNSA. The CDR3 loop reads CASSEASSYNEQFF. DNA of the CDR3: TGTGCCAGCAGCGAGGCGAGCTCCTACAATGAGCAGTTCTTC.

The chain links TRBV5-1 to TRBJ2-3; 12 bases map to TRBD2. The CDR3 has 15 amino acids. Germline CDR1 SGHRS, CDR2 YFSETQ. After removal of 4 bases from V and 4 bases from J, the junction contained 4 bases not matched to a gene. CDR3 protein: CASSPLAGGADTQYF. For the CDR3, the DNA is TGCGCCAGCAGCCCTCTAGCGGGGGGGGCAGATACGCAGTATTTT.

This chain uses TRBV18 with TRBJ2-3, with 7 bases lining up with TRBD1. Looked up from germline, CDR1 is KGHSH and CDR2 is LQKENI. CDR3 size: 17 residues. V trimming: 3 bases; J trimming: 3 bases; junction bases outside the gene matches: 12. CDR3 DNA: TGTGCCAGCTCACCGCCCTCCCTCGCAGGGGGAACAGATACGCAGTATTTT. The encoded protein is CASSPPSLAGGTDTQYF.

In its sample, this clone was seen once. This chain uses TRBV2 with TRBJ1-1, with a weak D call TRBD1 (5 bases). This CDR3 comprises 13 residues. CDR1 and CDR2 (germline): SNHLY, FYNNEI. With 4 bases removed from V and 3 bases from J, the gap between germline ends came to 9 bases. The CDR3 loop reads CASSGQLHTEAFF. CDR3 nucleotides: TGTGCCAGCAGTGGACAGCTCCACACTGAAGCTTTCTTT.

The chain carries TRBV7-9 and TRBJ2-7; unclear D gene. CDR1 and CDR2 from the germline V gene are SEHNR and FQNEAQ (reference sequence). The CDR3 length is 12 residues. Between the trimmed V and J ends, which lost 8 bases and 0 bases, there was a span of 8 bases. CDR3 residues: CASARSSYEQYF. CDR3 nucleotide sequence: TGTGCCAGCGCCAGGAGCTCCTACGAGCAGTACTTC.

The chain combines TRBV6-5 with TRBJ1-1, with D uncertain. Trimming removed 6 bases at V and 1 base at J, with 9 bases between. Germline CDR1 MNHEY, CDR2 SVGAGI. There are 13 residues in the CDR3. DNA of the CDR3: TGTGCCAGCAGCCGCGGGGAGAACACTGAAGCTTTCTTT. Translation: CASSRGENTEAFF.

V gene TRBV15 combines with J gene TRBJ2-7; D is undetermined. Germline V gene data show CDR1 as LNHNV and CDR2 as YYDKDF (reference sequence). V lost 3 bases and J lost 5, with 11 bases in between. This CDR3 is built from 13 residues. The DNA for the CDR3 is TGTGCCACCAGCAGGACTTATGATAACGAGCAGTACGTC. It specifies CATSRTYDNEQYV.

The chain joins TRBV6-5 to TRBJ1-2, with D hard to call. CDR3 length equals 13 residues. V was cut by 0 bases and J by 8 bases, with 10 bases left in between. The germline CDR1 and CDR2 sequences are MNHEY and SVGAGI. The chain's CDR3 is CASSYSGREGYTF. CDR3 nucleotide sequence: TGTGCCAGCAGTTACTCCGGGAGGGAGGGCTACACCTTC.

V usage is TRBV21-1 and J usage is TRBJ1-5; the table's D call of TRBD1 was not tested on the DNA. TRBV21-1 is deemed a pseudogene. The CDR3 sequence is 19 residues long. Here the CDR3 DNA reads TGTGCCAGCAGCAAAAAGATCCAGGGAAGGAATAGCAGCAATCAGCCCCAGCATTTT. This sequence encodes CASSKKIQGRNSSNQPQHF.

This chain joins TRBV6-5 and TRBJ2-7; D gene uncertain. This CDR3 is built from 15 residues. Looked up from germline, CDR1 is MNHEY and CDR2 is SVGAGI. V was pared by 7 bases and J by 7 bases, with 23 bases between. CDR3 protein: CASTPRDTERREQYV. The CDR3 DNA reads as TGTGCCAGCACCCCGAGAGATACAGAGAGACGAGAGCAGTACGTC.

The chain recombines TRBV3-1 (or the pseudogene TRBV3-2) with TRBJ1-2; D gene ambiguous. Trimming pared 2 bases from V and 4 bases from J, leaving 5 bases between. Germline V lookup: CDR1 LGHDT, CDR2 YNNKEL (reference sequence). The CDR3 loop spans 12 amino acids. The CDR3 DNA sequence: TGTGCCAGCAGCCAAAACAGCTATGGCTACACCTTC. This codes for CASSQNSYGYTF.

The sample holds many counts of this clone. V usage is TRBV7-9 and J usage is TRBJ2-7; 7 nucleotides match TRBD2. V gave up 1 base and J gave up 5 bases; unmatched junction bases: 2. CDR1 and CDR2 from the germline V gene are SEHNR and FQNEAQ (reference sequence). The CDR3 loop spans 13 amino acids. The CDR3 here is CASSLGGGHEQYV. In DNA, the CDR3 is TGTGCCAGCAGCTTAGGGGGAGGGCACGAGCAGTACGTC.

In its sample, this clone was seen a few times. The chain combines TRBV30 with TRBJ1-1; 10 bases match TRBD1. There are 13 residues in the CDR3. Per the germline V gene, CDR1 is GTSNPN and CDR2 is SVGIG (reference sequence). V trimming: 5 bases; J trimming: 0 bases; junction bases outside the gene matches: 0. The CDR3 region is CAWGQGVNTEAFF. Here the CDR3 DNA reads TGTGCCTGGGGACAGGGGGTGAACACTGAAGCTTTCTTT.

The chain is built from TRBV9 and TRBJ1-1; no clear D gene. The germline V and J ends were trimmed by 2 bases and 4 bases, with 12 bases remaining between them. The CDR3 runs 14 residues. The germline V gene encodes CDR1 SGDLS and CDR2 YYNGEE. CDR3 sequence (DNA): TGTGCCAGCAGCGTTACCGCGGGTAGCACTGAAGCTTTCTTT. Translated: CASSVTAGSTEAFF.

The rearrangement joins TRBV19 to TRBJ1-5, with D perhaps matching TRBD1 (6 bases). The CDR3 consists of 14 residues. Germline CDR1 LNHDA, CDR2 SQIVND (reference sequence). Trimming shortened V by 4 bases and J by 6 bases, and 13 bases separated the two germline ends. Written as DNA, the CDR3 is TGTGCCAGTAGTAACTGGCGAGGGGGTCAGCCCCAGCATTTT. Its protein is CASSNWRGGQPQHF.

This chain joins TRBV30 and TRBJ2-2; D is undetermined. This CDR3 is built from 16 residues. Germline CDR1 GTSNPN, CDR2 SVGIG (reference sequence). V dropped 1 base and J dropped 1 base, with 13 bases sitting between them. For the CDR3, the DNA is TGTGCCTGGAGTGCCCAAAGCGTCAGGAACACCGGGGAGCTGTTTTTT. It encodes CAWSAQSVRNTGELFF.

The rearrangement links TRBV30 to TRBJ1-5; D is undetermined. CDR1 is GTSNPN and CDR2 is SVGIG in the germline V gene (reference sequence). Deletions cut 5 bases from V and 4 bases from J, with 12 bases between. This CDR3 contains 13 residues. For the CDR3, the DNA is TGTGCCTGGTCTCGCAGGCCGAATCAGCCCCAGCATTTT. It codes for CAWSRRPNQPQHF.

V gene TRBV11-2 combines with J gene TRBJ1-6; 7 bases fit TRBD1. Germline CDR1 is SGHAT and CDR2 is FQNNGV. The V and J ends lost 5 bases and 6 bases, in that order; junction bases with no gene match: 7. This CDR3 has 15 amino acids. The CDR3 reads CASSQRTGPNSPLHF. The CDR3 DNA reads as TGTGCCAGCAGCCAGAGGACAGGCCCTAATTCACCCCTCCACTTT.

The CDR3 sequence: CASSDGGETEKLFF. For the CDR3, the DNA is TGCGCCAGCAGTGACGGGGGGGAGACAGAAAAACTGTTTTTT. This sequence joins TRBV10-1 and TRBJ1-4, with D possibly TRBD1 on 5 matching bases. V lost 3 bases and J lost 8, with 13 bases in between. Germline CDR1 reads WNHNN; CDR2 reads SYGVQD (reference sequence). This CDR3 comprises 14 residues.

V is TRBV30 and J is TRBJ1-1; D gene uncertain. V lost 2 bases, J lost 2 bases, and 9 bases lay in between. In germline, CDR1 is GTSNPN, CDR2 SVGIG (reference sequence). The CDR3 has 13 amino acids. CDR3 amino acids: CAWSPDFNTEAFF. The CDR3, as DNA: TGTGCCTGGAGTCCTGACTTTAACACTGAAGCTTTCTTT.

This clone was counted a few times. The chain uses TRBV19 and TRBJ2-7, with TRBD2 as a possible D gene (5 bases). The CDR3 consists of 15 residues. Germline loops: CDR1 LNHDA, CDR2 SQIVND (reference sequence). Trimming removed 3 bases from V and 4 bases from J, with 16 bases in between. This CDR3 is CASSMSGLPDYEQYV. The CDR3 nucleotides are TGTGCCAGTAGTATGTCGGGATTGCCGGATTACGAGCAGTACGTC.

This rearrangement joins TRBV5-1 to TRBJ1-1, with TRBD1 matching 8 bases. The V segment lost 4 bases and the J segment 6 bases; nucleotides outside the gene matches: 11. CDR3 length equals 15 residues. The germline V gene has CDR1 SGHRS and CDR2 YFSETQ. The DNA of the CDR3 is TGCGCCAGCAGCCGTGGACAGGGCGGCGGCTCTGAAGCTTTCTTT. Amino acids: CASSRGQGGGSEAFF.

The chain links TRBV15 to TRBJ2-3; D perhaps matches TRBD1 (6 bases). V dropped 8 bases and J dropped 10 bases, with 13 bases sitting between them. CDR3 length: 11 residues. Germline assignment: CDR1 LNHNV and CDR2 YYDKDF (reference sequence). In DNA, the CDR3 is TGTGCCACCCGGACAGTCAGTTCGCAGTATTTT. This gives the protein CATRTVSSQYF.

The J gene is TRBJ2-1, the V gene TRBV6-5; D gene ambiguous. Germline CDR1 reads MNHEY; CDR2 reads SVGAGI. The CDR3 has 13 residues. V was clipped by 1 base and J by 6 bases, with 7 bases between them. CDR3 coding DNA: TGTGCCAGCAGTTACTATGAGTCCAATGAGCAGTTCTTC. Its translation is CASSYYESNEQFF.

This chain joins TRBV7-9 and TRBJ1-1, with 7 bases fitting TRBD1. The V segment lost 5 bases and the J segment 1 base; nucleotides outside the gene matches: 7. CDR1 SEHNR and CDR2 FQNEAQ come from the germline V gene (reference sequence). The CDR3 is made up of 15 amino acids. The CDR3 DNA sequence: TGTGCCAGCAGCGGGCGGACAGGCCAGAACACTGAAGCTTTCTTT. This codes for CASSGRTGQNTEAFF.

Note on this clone: Other DNA sequences of this sample code for an identical CDR3. The chain employs TRBV11-3 and TRBJ2-3; unclear D gene. Germline V CDR1 and CDR2: SGHNT, YENEEA. CDR3 length: 14 amino acids. Trimming removed 2 bases at V and 0 bases at J, with 6 bases between. CDR3 in DNA: TGTGCCAGCAGCTTAACGACTAGCACAGATACGCAGTATTTT. It is translated as CASSLTTSTDTQYF. Filled out from reference TRBV11-3 and TRBJ2-3, the complete variable domain reads EAGVVQSPRYKIIEKKQPVAFWCNPISGHNTLYWYLQNLGQGPELLIRYENEEAVDDSQLPKDRFSAERLKGVDSTLKIQPAELGDSAVYLCASSLTTSTDTQYFGPGTRLTVL.